These T cell receptor beta chains were read from a single sample in a study of CD8 T cells in Susac syndrome. MiXCR, applied by TCRdb to the immunoSEQ multiplex PCR reads, yields one record per CDR3 protein. The data show 180,000 or so distinct CDR3 sequences, around 94% seen once. Sequencing was performed on CD4+ T cells from PBMCs. These receptor sequences come from a human donor in good health. CDR3s include the opening cysteine and the closing phenylalanine or tryptophan. D genes are given only for firm matches. A row's size may be missing; if present it is once, few, many or a size class.

j_call clone_size d_call v_call cdr3_nt cdr3_aa
TRBJ2-7 . TRBD1 TRBV29-1 TGCAGCGTTGAAGGGGACAGGGGCTCCTACGAGCAGTACTTC CSVEGDRGSYEQYF
TRBJ2-1 . . TRBV7-9 TGTGCCAGCAGCTTTGGGCAGGGTCCCTACAATGAGCAGTTCTTC CASSFGQGPYNEQFF
TRBJ2-7 . TRBD2 TRBV27 TGTGCCAGCAGACCTAGACTAGCGGGGGCCGCCGGGTACGAGCAGTACTTC CASRPRLAGAAGYEQYF
TRBJ1-1 . . TRBV2 TGTGCCAGCAGGGCAGGCGCCGCAGAAGCTTTCTTT CASRAGAAEAFF
TRBJ2-3 . . TRBV15 TGTGCCACCAGCAGTCGACAGGGAGGGGAAGATACGCAGTATTTT CATSSRQGGEDTQYF
TRBJ1-1 once . TRBV29-1 TGCAGCGTTCAGGGTGGGAACACTGAAGCTTTCTTT CSVQGGNTEAFF
TRBJ2-1 . . TRBV9 TGTGCCAGCAGCGTAGAAAGGGACAATGAGCAGTTCTTC CASSVERDNEQFF
TRBJ1-2 . TRBD1 TRBV5-6 TGTGCCAGCAGCCAAGACAGGGGGGCTGGCTACACCTTC CASSQDRGAGYTF
TRBJ2-3 . . TRBV28 TGTGCCAGCAGTCCGACCCTACGACTGGGGGATACGCAGTATTTT CASSPTLRLGDTQYF
TRBJ2-6 . . TRBV7-2 TGTGCCAGCAGTCCACCCCAGGGTTTTGGGGCCAACGTCCTGACTTTC CASSPPQGFGANVLTF
TRBJ2-7 . . TRBV5-1 TGCGCCAGCAGCTGGGGGCCGGGCCGCACCTACGAGCAGTACTTC CASSWGPGRTYEQYF
TRBJ1-6 . . TRBV10-3 TGTGCCATCACCTCCGGGCCTCCAGCCCTCCACTTT CAITSGPPALHF
TRBJ2-5 . TRBD2 TRBV15 TGTGCCACCAGCGGCCAGACTAGCGGGGGGATGGAGACCCAGTACTTC CATSGQTSGGMETQYF
TRBJ1-2 . . TRBV9 TGTGCCAGCAGCGTAGACAGCCTGGATGGCTACACCTTC CASSVDSLDGYTF
TRBJ1-2 . . TRBV6-5 TGTGCCAGCAGTTACCAAATAGAAGGGGGTAGTGGCTATGGCTACACCTTC CASSYQIEGGSGYGYTF
TRBJ1-5 . . TRBV28 TGTGCCAGCAGACCCGGACAGACGAGTCAGCCCCAGCATTTT CASRPGQTSQPQHF
TRBJ2-7 . TRBD1 TRBV2 TGTGCCAGCAGTTACGACAGGGGTGAAGAGCAGTACTTC CASSYDRGEEQYF
TRBJ2-3 . . TRBV3-1 TGTGCCAGCAGCCAAATCTCAGATACGCAGTATTTT CASSQISDTQYF
TRBJ2-7 once . TRBV12-3/TRBV12-4 TGTGCCAGCAGTTTCAACAGGGCCCCTGGGGAGCAGTACTTC CASSFNRAPGEQYF
TRBJ1-1 . TRBD1 TRBV5-1 TGCGCCAGCAGCACGACAGGGATGAACACTGAAGCTTTCTTT CASSTTGMNTEAFF
TRBJ1-2 . TRBD1 TRBV14 TGTGCCAGCAGCCAAGACCCGACAGGGGGTCGCTATGGCTACACCTTC CASSQDPTGGRYGYTF
TRBJ2-3 . . TRBV30 TGTGCCTGGAGTGTACTGAGCACAGATACGCAGTATTTT CAWSVLSTDTQYF